The 19 T cell receptor beta chains below were found in one sample sequenced in a study of early T cells in non-severe SARS-CoV-2 infection. MiXCR, applied by TCRdb to the 5' RACE reads, yields one record per CDR3 protein. Of around 94,000 distinct CDR3 sequences listed, 10% to 15% are singletons. The sequenced sample consisted of whole blood. Receptors originate from an adult who was a healthcare worker with PCR-confirmed SARS-CoV-2 infection or an uninfected control (not recorded which).

Ten or more counts support this clonotype. The rearrangement uses TRBV3-1 and TRBJ1-2; D gene uncertain. Trimming took 1 base from V and 4 from J, leaving 7 bases between them. The CDR3 is 13 residues long. Per germline, CDR1 LGHDT and CDR2 YNNKEL (reference sequence). CDR3 coding DNA: TGTGCCAGCAGCCAAGGTCCGGGCTATGGCTACACCTTC. Protein: CASSQGPGYGYTF.

This clonotype was detected many times. The J gene is TRBJ2-1, the V gene TRBV3-1, with 11 positions matching TRBD2. Per germline, CDR1 LGHDT and CDR2 YNNKEL (reference sequence). With 3 bases clipped from V and 7 bases from J, the junction kept 2 bases outside the gene matches. This CDR3 is 14 amino acids long. CDR3 amino acids: CASSHASGRNEQFF. The CDR3 DNA is TGTGCCAGCAGCCACGCTAGCGGGAGGAATGAGCAGTTCTTC.

This clonotype appeared many times. The V and J genes are TRBV20-1 and TRBJ2-1; 12 bases are a match to TRBD2. This CDR3 comprises 19 residues. Germline assignment: CDR1 DFQATT and CDR2 SNEGSKA (reference sequence). V lost 5 bases and J lost 6; bases outside the gene matches: 20. Here the CDR3 DNA reads TGCAGTGCTCCCGGTGCTCGAGGGGGACTAGCGGGCTTGGGCAATGAGCAGTTCTTC. Translation gives CSAPGARGGLAGLGNEQFF.

This clonotype was recorded many times. The chain joins TRBV5-1 to TRBJ2-5, with unresolved D. This CDR3 spans 15 amino acids. Germline V gives CDR1 SGHRS, CDR2 YFSETQ. Trimming stripped 4 bases from V and 4 bases from J, with 17 bases between. The CDR3 spells CASSPGSGYRETQYF. CDR3 DNA: TGCGCCAGCAGCCCTGGTTCCGGGTACAGAGAGACCCAGTACTTC.

In this sample, this clonotype turned up many times. V and J are TRBV20-1 and TRBJ1-6, with a tentative D call TRBD1 (5 bases). Looked up from germline, CDR1 is DFQATT and CDR2 is SNEGSKA (reference sequence). CDR3 length: 14 residues. Between the trimmed V and J ends, which lost 6 bases and 7 bases, there was a span of 16 bases. CDR3 region: CSAHIGTANSPLHF. The DNA of the CDR3 is TGCAGTGCCCACATCGGGACGGCCAATTCACCCCTCCACTTT.

This clonotype was observed at least ten times. The chain has TRBV20-1 and TRBJ1-1; D might be TRBD1 (5 bases). CDR1 is DFQATT and CDR2 is SNEGSKA in the germline V gene (reference sequence). The CDR3 contains 12 residues. As DNA, the CDR3 is TGCACCGCGGGGGGATCGAACACTGAAGCTTTCTTT. It yields the protein CTAGGSNTEAFF.

V usage is TRBV6-5 and J usage is TRBJ2-1, with 7 bases fitting TRBD2. V shed 8 bases and J 7 bases; nucleotides not matched to a gene: 2. This CDR3 spans 11 amino acids. Germline lookup yields CDR1 MNHEY and CDR2 SVGAGI. CDR3 DNA: TGTGCCAGCGAGGGAGGGAATGAGCAGTTCTTC. Translating it yields CASEGGNEQFF.

This clonotype came up many times. This sequence joins TRBV28 and TRBJ2-1, with a possible D match to TRBD2 (6 bases). Germline CDR1 MDHEN, CDR2 SYDVKM. V shed 7 bases and J shed 2 bases, with 15 bases lying between them. The CDR3 is 15 amino acids. The CDR3 loop is CASIKLAGPYNEQFF. The CDR3 DNA sequence: TGTGCCAGCATCAAATTGGCGGGACCCTACAATGAGCAGTTCTTC.

The rearrangement joins TRBV3-1 to TRBJ2-1; D may be TRBD2 (6 bases). V was cut by 3 bases and J by 7 bases, with 16 bases left in between. The CDR3 sequence is 15 residues long. In germline, CDR1 is LGHDT, CDR2 YNNKEL (reference sequence). This CDR3 reads CASSHNRDWDNEQFF. The CDR3 bases are TGTGCCAGCAGCCATAACCGGGACTGGGATAATGAGCAGTTCTTC.

This clonotype showed up many times. The rearrangement links TRBV3-2 to TRBJ1-5. TRBV3-2 is an annotated pseudogene. The CDR3 runs 18 residues. The CDR3 here is CASSQDAARGCVNQPQHF. The CDR3 DNA follows: TGTGCCAGCAGCCAGGACGCAGCGCGGGGATGTGTTAATCAGCCCCAGCATTTT.

The V gene is TRBV6-6, the J gene TRBJ2-5; D is tentatively TRBD1 or TRBD2 (5 bases each). V lost 4 bases and J 4 bases, leaving 16 bases between the germline ends. The CDR3 sequence is 15 residues long. Germline V CDR1 and CDR2: MNHNY, SVGAGI (reference sequence). The CDR3 region is CASSLSRGRGETQYF. CDR3 nucleotides: TGTGCCAGCAGTTTATCTCGGGGCCGGGGAGAGACCCAGTACTTC.

This clonotype was detected ten times or more. The chain couples TRBV28 to TRBJ1-2; D is unresolved. Germline assignment: CDR1 MDHEN and CDR2 SYDVKM. V lost 0 bases, J lost 7 bases, and 3 bases lay in between. The CDR3 runs 11 residues. Written as DNA, the CDR3 is TGTGCCAGCAGTTTATGGGGTGGCTACACCTTC. Protein: CASSLWGGYTF.

This clonotype was observed at least ten times. The V call is TRBV18, the J call TRBJ1-2; D gene uncertain. Per germline, CDR1 KGHSH and CDR2 LQKENI. The ends were cut back, 3 bases at V and 3 bases at J, with 17 bases in the middle. This CDR3 is built from 16 residues. CDR3 sequence reads: CASSPLRAPFDYGYTF. DNA for the CDR3: TGTGCCAGCTCACCGCTCCGGGCCCCATTTGACTATGGCTACACCTTC.

This clonotype has a count of ten or more. The DNA of the CDR3 is TGTGCCAGCGGGGCGGAGCAGTTCTTC. Translating it yields CASGAEQFF. The rearrangement links TRBV13 to TRBJ2-1, with a possible D match to TRBD1 (5 bases). The CDR3 spans 9 residues. Germline V gene sequence: CDR1 PRHDT, CDR2 FYEKMQ (reference sequence). With 8 bases removed from V and 10 bases from J, the gap between germline ends came to 6 bases.

This clonotype was counted many times. The limits of the CDR3 on the DNA are not certain, so only TCRdb's listed CDR3 is given. CDR3 sequence: CASSSSGQGIGQFF. The chain uses TRBV4-1 and TRBJ2-1; the table gives TRBD1 as D, unverified against the DNA. The CDR3 numbers 14 amino acids, ends counted. CDR1 MGHRA and CDR2 YSYEKL come from the germline V gene.

This clonotype turned up a few times. The chain has TRBV5-6 and TRBJ2-7, with D perhaps assigned TRBD1 or TRBD2 (6 bases each). CDR1 and CDR2 from the germline V gene are SGHDT and YYEEEE. The CDR3 has 14 amino acids. Trimming stripped 2 bases from V and 6 bases from J, with 15 bases between. CDR3 DNA: TGTGCCAGCAGCTTTCGGGGGCTAGTCAGCGAGCAGTACTTC. Translation gives CASSFRGLVSEQYF.

The chain joins TRBV29-1 to TRBJ2-7; D is unresolved. The CDR3 spans 11 residues. Trimming removed 7 bases at V and 3 bases at J, with 10 bases between. Germline-derived CDR1 and CDR2 are SQVTM and ANQGSEA. The CDR3 is CSAVGNYEQYF. CDR3 in DNA: TGCAGCGCCGTGGGGAACTACGAGCAGTACTTC.

The chain employs TRBV7-6 and TRBJ2-7; tentative D call: TRBD2 (5 bases). Germline V gene data show CDR1 as SGHVS and CDR2 as FNYEAQ. The CDR3 is made up of 15 amino acids. Trimming took 5 bases from V and 0 from J, leaving 14 bases between them. CDR3 sequence (DNA): TGTGCCAGCAGCAAAAGCGGCTTGAGCTCCTACGAGCAGTACTTC. Encoded protein: CASSKSGLSSYEQYF.

The gene calls are TRBV29-1 and TRBJ2-7, with 10 bases lining up with TRBD2. The CDR3 extends over 14 amino acids. The V and J ends lost 5 bases and 6 bases, in that order; junction bases with no gene match: 10. CDR1 and CDR2 (germline): SQVTM, ANQGSEA. The CDR3 reads CSVKGLARSPEQYF. As DNA, the CDR3 is TGCAGCGTTAAGGGACTAGCGAGGAGCCCCGAGCAGTACTTC.